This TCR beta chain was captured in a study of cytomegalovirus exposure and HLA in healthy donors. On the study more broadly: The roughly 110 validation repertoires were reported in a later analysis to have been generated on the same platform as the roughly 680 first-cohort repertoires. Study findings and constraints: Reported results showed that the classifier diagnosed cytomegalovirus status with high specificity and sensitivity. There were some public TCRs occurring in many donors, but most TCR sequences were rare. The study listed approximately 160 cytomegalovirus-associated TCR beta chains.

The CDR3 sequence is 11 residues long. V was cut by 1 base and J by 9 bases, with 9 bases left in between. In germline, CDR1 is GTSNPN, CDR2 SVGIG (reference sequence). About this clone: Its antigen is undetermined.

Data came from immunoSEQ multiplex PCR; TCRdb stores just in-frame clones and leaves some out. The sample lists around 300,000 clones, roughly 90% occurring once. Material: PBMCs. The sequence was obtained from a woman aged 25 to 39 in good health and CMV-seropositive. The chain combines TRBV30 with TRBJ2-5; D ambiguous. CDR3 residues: CAWSADVAQYF. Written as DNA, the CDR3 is TGTGCCTGGAGTGCCGATGTCGCCCAGTACTTC.